A few counts support the clone carrying this T cell receptor (beta chain). The antigen is undetermined. The CDR3 covers 15 residues. With V trimmed by 5 bases and J by 7 bases, 8 bases remained unmatched. These data originate in a study of response to subunit inactivated influenza vaccine. The study, taken as a whole, reports: The authors offered the suggestion that each seasonal influenza vaccination recruits few new T cells.

TCRdb re-analysed the RT-PCR reads in MiXCR, keeping a single row per CDR3 protein. The top ten hold about an eighth of the sample, which has about 500,000 distinct CDR3 sequences, more than 7% seen once. Sequenced material: PBMCs from blood, taken 23 to 25 months after vaccination. The J gene is TRBJ2-3, the V gene TRBV12-3 or TRBV12-4, with 11 bases matching TRBD2. The source is a man aged 45-69 years who received an inactivated influenza vaccine. CDR3 sequence reads: CASSPRLAGMNTQYF. CDR3 DNA: TGTGCCAGCAGTCCCCGACTAGCGGGGATGAATACGCAGTATTTT.